This T cell receptor beta chain comes out of a study of cytomegalovirus exposure and HLA in healthy donors. This PCR relied on a set of 60 Vbeta primers and 13 Jbeta primers. Here immunoSEQ multiplex PCR was the method, and the copy in TCRdb shows in-frame clones only, minus some. The sample holds around 300,000 clones, under 80% seen once. Trimming at V came to 8 bases and at J to 10 bases, leaving 10 bases not matched to a gene. Germline V gives CDR1 SGHNT, CDR2 YENEEA. There are 13 residues in the CDR3. Material for sequencing was PBMCs. The rearrangement joins TRBV11-3 to TRBJ2-1, with 8 bases that match TRBD1. The TCR was taken from a female donor in good health and CMV-seronegative. The CDR3 here is CASSSRGLGEQFF. CDR3 DNA sequence: TGTGCCAGCTCAAGCAGGGGGCTAGGGGAGCAGTTCTTC.